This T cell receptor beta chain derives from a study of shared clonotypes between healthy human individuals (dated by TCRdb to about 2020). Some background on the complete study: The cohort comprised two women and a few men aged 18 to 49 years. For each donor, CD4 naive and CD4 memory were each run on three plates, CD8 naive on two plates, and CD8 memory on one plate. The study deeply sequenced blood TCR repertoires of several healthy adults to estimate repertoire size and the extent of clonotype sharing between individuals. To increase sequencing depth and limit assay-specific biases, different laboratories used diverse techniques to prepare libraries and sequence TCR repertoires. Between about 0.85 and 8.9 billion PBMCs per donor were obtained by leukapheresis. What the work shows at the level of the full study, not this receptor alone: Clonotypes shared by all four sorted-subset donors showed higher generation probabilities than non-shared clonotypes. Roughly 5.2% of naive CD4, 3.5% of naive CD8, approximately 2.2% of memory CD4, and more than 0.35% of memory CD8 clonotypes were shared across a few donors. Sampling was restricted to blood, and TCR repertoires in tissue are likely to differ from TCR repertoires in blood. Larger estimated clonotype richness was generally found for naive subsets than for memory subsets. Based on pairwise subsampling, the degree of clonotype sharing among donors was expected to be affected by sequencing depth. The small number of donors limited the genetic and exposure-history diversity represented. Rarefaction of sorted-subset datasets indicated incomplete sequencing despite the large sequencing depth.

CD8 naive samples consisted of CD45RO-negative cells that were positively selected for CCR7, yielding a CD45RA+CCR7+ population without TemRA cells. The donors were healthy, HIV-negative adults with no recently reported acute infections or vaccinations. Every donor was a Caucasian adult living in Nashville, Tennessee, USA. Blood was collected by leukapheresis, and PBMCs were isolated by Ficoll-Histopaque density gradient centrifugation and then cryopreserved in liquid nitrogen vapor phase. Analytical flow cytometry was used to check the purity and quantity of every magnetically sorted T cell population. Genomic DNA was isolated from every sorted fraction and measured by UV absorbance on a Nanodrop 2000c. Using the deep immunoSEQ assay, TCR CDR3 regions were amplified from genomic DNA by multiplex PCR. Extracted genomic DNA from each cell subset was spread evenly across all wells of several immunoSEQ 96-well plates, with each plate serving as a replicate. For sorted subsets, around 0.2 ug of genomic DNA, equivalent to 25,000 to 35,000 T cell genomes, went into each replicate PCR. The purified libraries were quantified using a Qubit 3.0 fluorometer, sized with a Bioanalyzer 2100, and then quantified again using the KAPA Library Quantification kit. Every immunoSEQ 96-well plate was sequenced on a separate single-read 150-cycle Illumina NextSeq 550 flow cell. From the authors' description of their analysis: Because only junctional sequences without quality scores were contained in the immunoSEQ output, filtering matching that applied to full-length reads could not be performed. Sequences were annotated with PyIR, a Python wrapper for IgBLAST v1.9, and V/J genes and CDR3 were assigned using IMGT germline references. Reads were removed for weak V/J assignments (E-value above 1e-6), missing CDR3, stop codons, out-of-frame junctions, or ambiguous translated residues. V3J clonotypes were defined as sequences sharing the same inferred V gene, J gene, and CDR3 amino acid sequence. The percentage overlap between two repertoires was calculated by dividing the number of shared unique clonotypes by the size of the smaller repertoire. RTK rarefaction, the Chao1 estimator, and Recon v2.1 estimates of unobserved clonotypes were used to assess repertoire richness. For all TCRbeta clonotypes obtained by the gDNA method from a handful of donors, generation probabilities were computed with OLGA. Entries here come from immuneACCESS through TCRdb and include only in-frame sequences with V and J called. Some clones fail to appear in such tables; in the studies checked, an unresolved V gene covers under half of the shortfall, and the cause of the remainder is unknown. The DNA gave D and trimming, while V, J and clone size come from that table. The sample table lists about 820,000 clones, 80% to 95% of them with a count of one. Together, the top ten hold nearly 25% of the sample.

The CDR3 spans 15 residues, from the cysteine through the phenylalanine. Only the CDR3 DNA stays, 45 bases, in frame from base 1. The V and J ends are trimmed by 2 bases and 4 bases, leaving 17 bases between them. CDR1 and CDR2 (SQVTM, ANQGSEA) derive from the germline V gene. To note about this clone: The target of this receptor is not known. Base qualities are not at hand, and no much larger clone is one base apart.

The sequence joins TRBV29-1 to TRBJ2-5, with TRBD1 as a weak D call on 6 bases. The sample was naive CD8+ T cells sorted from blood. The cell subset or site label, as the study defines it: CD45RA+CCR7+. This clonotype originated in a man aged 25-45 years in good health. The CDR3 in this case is CSVEPRGGRGETQYF. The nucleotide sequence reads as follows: TGCAGCGTTGAACCCCGCGGAGGCAGGGGAGAGACCCAGTACTTC. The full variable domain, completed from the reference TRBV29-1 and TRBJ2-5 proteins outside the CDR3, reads SAVISQKPSRDICQRGTSLTIQCQVDSQVTMMFWYRQQPGQSLTLIATANQGSEATYESGFVIDKFPISRPNLTFSTLTVSNMSPEDSSIYLCSVEPRGGRGETQYFGPGTRLLVL.